This TCR beta chain originates from a study of blood T cell repertoires in COVID-19. Study summary: Material from acute and convalescent COVID-19 was sourced from the United States, Italy and Spain. The cDNA or gDNA used as material had been derived from T cells, B-cell-depleted T cells, or PBMCs.

Germline CDR1 MNHEY, CDR2 SMNVEV (reference sequence). The ends were cut back, 5 bases at V and 2 bases at J, with 10 bases in the middle. This CDR3 comprises 14 residues. As originally analysed: Estimated nucleated cell counts came from reference gene primer amplification. This table comes from immunoSEQ multiplex PCR, and its TCRdb copy is limited to in-frame clones, with some not included. That table supplies the V and J calls and clone size; D and trimming were determined from the DNA. The sample records fewer than 200,000 clones, about 88% being singletons. V gene TRBV27 combines with J gene TRBJ1-5; no reliable D call. The receptor was derived from a man in his forties with active or convalescent COVID-19. Sequenced input: peripheral blood. In DNA, the CDR3 is TGTGCCAGCAGTCTACGCGGGGGCAATCAGCCCCAGCATTTT. Amino acids: CASSLRGGNQPQHF.